The 18 T cell receptor beta chains below all came from one sample that was sequenced in a study of T cell repertoires in cytomegalovirus infection. In TCRdb, the reads were re-called with MiXCR into one record per CDR3 protein. The sample consists of about 310,000 distinct CDR3 sequences, roughly 15% of them appearing once. The sequenced sample was PBMCs. Source of these receptors: a human donor in good health (CMV status not recorded). Some clones in this sample may be carry-over from other donors' samples.

This clonotype was seen many times. The chain recombines TRBV12-3 or TRBV12-4 with TRBJ2-1; D may match TRBD1 or TRBD2 (6 bases each). V lost 5 bases and J lost 8, with 19 bases in between. This CDR3 has 15 amino acids. This CDR3 is CASSQPLGGGDEQFF. The CDR3 region has the DNA TGTGCCAGCAGTCAGCCCTTGGGGGGCGGGGATGAGCAGTTCTTC.

The V call is TRBV6-5, the J call TRBJ2-1, with D unresolved. Between the trimmed V and J ends, which lost 0 bases and 8 bases, there was a span of 8 bases. CDR1 is MNHEY and CDR2 is SVGAGI in the germline V gene. This CDR3 has 13 amino acids. The CDR3 sequence: CASSYSYMDEQFF. Written as DNA, the CDR3 is TGTGCCAGCAGTTACTCCTACATGGATGAGCAGTTCTTC.

Only a few counts were recorded for this clonotype. This chain links TRBV7-9 with TRBJ1-2; D gene ambiguous. In germline, CDR1 is SEHNR, CDR2 FQNEAQ (reference sequence). V shed 3 bases and J shed 2 bases, with 4 bases lying between them. The CDR3 sequence is 12 residues long. CDR3 region: CASSFENYGYTF. The CDR3 DNA reads as TGTGCCAGCAGCTTTGAGAACTATGGCTACACCTTC.

This chain links TRBV5-1 with TRBJ2-7, with D perhaps matching TRBD1 (6 bases). CDR3 size: 14 residues. The V end lost 4 bases, the J end lost 0 bases, and 11 bases lay between the germline ends. CDR1 and CDR2 from the germline V gene are SGHRS and YFSETQ. CDR3 sequence reads: CASSPRQASYEQYF. The DNA for the CDR3 is TGCGCCAGCAGCCCGAGACAGGCCTCCTACGAGCAGTACTTC. Based on the CDR3 plus reference TRBV5-1 and TRBJ2-7, the full variable domain is KAGVTQTPRYLIKTRGQQVTLSCSPISGHRSVSWYQQTPGQGLQFLFEYFSETQRNKGNFPGRFSGRQFSNSRSEMNVSTLELGDSALYLCASSPRQASYEQYFGPGTRLTVT.

J is TRBJ1-4 and V is TRBV20-1; 7 bases match TRBD1. The germline V gene has CDR1 DFQATT and CDR2 SNEGSKA (reference sequence). V lost 5 bases to trimming and J lost 8 bases; unmatched junction nucleotides: 8. The length of the CDR3 is 13 residues. The CDR3, as DNA: TGCAGTGCTCCGGGACAGAGTGACGAAAAACTGTTTTTT. Translated, it gives CSAPGQSDEKLFF.

This clonotype was counted many times. The gene calls are TRBV20-1 and TRBJ2-3, with a weak D call TRBD1 (6 bases). CDR1 and CDR2 (germline): DFQATT, SNEGSKA (reference sequence). V was pared by 5 bases and J by 3 bases, with 12 bases between. The CDR3 has 13 residues. The CDR3 region has the DNA TGCAGTGCTGGGGGCGTGGGGACAGATACGCAGTATTTT. It is translated as CSAGGVGTDTQYF.

This clonotype was picked up a small number of times. The chain couples TRBV7-9 to TRBJ2-7; 7 nucleotides match TRBD1. This CDR3 region has 13 residues. Germline loops: CDR1 SEHNR, CDR2 FQNEAQ (reference sequence). The V gene end was trimmed by 5 bases and the J gene end by 3 bases; junction bases not matched to a gene: 4. The CDR3 sequence is CASSRTGNYEQYF. Written as DNA, the CDR3 is TGTGCCAGCAGCCGGACAGGCAACTACGAGCAGTACTTC. Using reference TRBV7-9 and TRBJ2-7 for the parts outside the CDR3, the full variable domain is DTGVSQNPRHKITKRGQNVTFRCDPISEHNRLYWYRQTLGQGPEFLTYFQNEAQLEKSRLLSDRFSAERPKGSFSTLEIQRTEQGDSAMYLCASSRTGNYEQYFGPGTRLTVT.

This clonotype was recorded many times. The J gene is TRBJ2-6, the V gene TRBV4-2; no firm D call. The CDR3 is 18 residues long. V was trimmed by 0 bases and J by 0 bases, leaving 12 bases between them. Germline loops: CDR1 LGHNA, CDR2 YNFKEQ. DNA of the CDR3: TGTGCCAGCAGCCAAGATGGCGCATCGGGCTCTGGGGCCAACGTCCTGACTTTC. This encodes CASSQDGASGSGANVLTF.

In its sample, this clonotype ranks as medium-sized. The chain carries TRBV7-2 and TRBJ2-7; tentatively, D is TRBD1 (5 bases). The CDR3 covers 17 residues. Trimming took 4 bases from V and 2 from J, leaving 21 bases between them. CDR1 is SGHTA, CDR2 FQGNSA, per germline. For the CDR3, the DNA is TGTGCCAGCAGCTCAAACACTAATAGCAGACAGACCTACGAGCAGTACTTC. Its translation: CASSSNTNSRQTYEQYF.

There are a few counts of this clonotype. The rearrangement uses TRBV20-1 and TRBJ1-5, with 12 bases fitting TRBD1. The CDR3 contains 15 residues. Germline assignment: CDR1 DFQATT and CDR2 SNEGSKA (reference sequence). Trimming took 3 bases from V and 6 from J; bases not matched to a gene: 6. In nucleotides, the CDR3 is TGCAGTGCTAGCCTCGGGACAGGGGGCGGTCAGCCCCAGCATTTT. Amino acid sequence: CSASLGTGGGQPQHF.

This clonotype was recorded many times. The chain recombines TRBV6-1 with TRBJ1-2; TRBD1 matches 10 bases. V lost 3 bases, J lost 8 bases, and 6 bases stayed unmatched. CDR1 MNHNS and CDR2 SASEGT come from the germline V gene. The CDR3 is made up of 14 amino acids. In DNA form, the CDR3 reads TGTGCCAGCAGTGAGACAGGGGGCGCGATCGGCTACACCTTC. As protein: CASSETGGAIGYTF.

The V and J genes are TRBV6-5 and TRBJ1-2, with 7 nucleotides matching TRBD1. Germline-derived CDR1 and CDR2 are MNHEY and SVGAGI. The CDR3 is made up of 15 amino acids. The V gene end was trimmed by 0 bases and the J gene end by 4 bases; junction bases not matched to a gene: 5. The CDR3: CASSYSWQGGYGYTF. The CDR3 DNA reads as TGTGCCAGCAGTTACTCTTGGCAGGGGGGCTATGGCTACACCTTC.

This clonotype was seen many times. The chain combines TRBV7-9 with TRBJ2-7, with a weak D call TRBD2 (6 bases). V was shortened by 7 bases and J by 3 bases, with 13 bases between the two germline ends. From germline, CDR1 is SEHNR and CDR2 FQNEAQ (reference sequence). This CDR3 is 13 amino acids long. In nucleotides, the CDR3 is TGTGCCAGCACCCCGACTAGTAACTACGAGCAGTACTTC. Amino acid sequence: CASTPTSNYEQYF.

This clonotype was counted between two and nine times. The rearrangement links TRBV7-9 to TRBJ2-7; D gene unclear. Trimming pared 1 base from V and 1 base from J, leaving 8 bases between. The CDR3 totals 14 residues. In germline, CDR1 is SEHNR, CDR2 FQNEAQ (reference sequence). CDR3 loop: CASSLGQPSYEQYF. The CDR3, as DNA: TGTGCCAGCAGCTTAGGTCAGCCTTCCTACGAGCAGTACTTC.

This clonotype appeared many times. The rearrangement links TRBV11-2 to TRBJ2-5; D gene ambiguous. V shed 0 bases and J shed 2 bases, with 16 bases lying between them. The CDR3 length is 17 residues. CDR1 is SGHAT and CDR2 is FQNNGV in the germline V gene. CDR3: CASSLDLGTSVQETQYF. The DNA for the CDR3 is TGTGCCAGCAGCTTAGATTTAGGCACAAGCGTTCAAGAGACCCAGTACTTC.

The gene calls are TRBV28 and TRBJ1-1; 9 nucleotides line up with TRBD1. The CDR3 totals 17 residues. The germline V gene encodes CDR1 MDHEN and CDR2 SYDVKM. Trimming cost V 6 bases and J 4 bases; bases outside gene matches: 15. DNA for the CDR3: TGTGCCAGCAGCCCTCGCCGGACAGGGGTCTTAAGCACTGAAGCTTTCTTT. This translates into CASSPRRTGVLSTEAFF.

This clonotype was counted ten times or more. The CDR3 is CASSIGTGGGGGYTF. The CDR3 DNA sequence: TGTGCCAGCAGCATTGGGACAGGGGGCGGTGGTGGCTACACCTTC. This chain connects TRBV7-2 to TRBJ1-2; 12 nucleotides align to TRBD1. V shed 5 bases, J shed 7 bases, and the junction held 8 bases outside the gene matches. Germline assignment: CDR1 SGHTA and CDR2 FQGNSA. This CDR3 comprises 15 residues.

Comments on this clonotype: With a much larger clone just one base away, this may be a read error. The rearrangement joins TRBV28 to TRBJ1-2; a possible D gene is TRBD1 (5 bases). CDR3 size: 14 residues. Germline CDR1 is MDHEN and CDR2 is SYDVKM. This CDR3 reads CATSMNGGRYGYTF. In DNA, the CDR3 is TGTGCCACCAGTATGAATGGGGGACGCTATGGCTACACCTTC.